This TCR beta chain was identified during a study of PD-1 blockade in classical Hodgkin lymphoma (TCRdb year 2020). Regarding the complete study: Nivolumab dosing was 3 mg/kg intravenously every 2 weeks, continuing until either disease progression or unacceptable toxicity. To define a peripheral blood immune signature of response to PD-1 blockade in classical Hodgkin lymphoma, the study combined TCR beta sequencing with CyTOF.

This specimen's time point label, interpreted: cycle 1 day 1 (C1D1), immediately before nivolumab initiation. Every trial patient had relapsed following autologous stem cell transplantation, and prior brentuximab vedotin exposure was what differed among cohorts A, B and C. The trial cohort comprised a few dozen patients with relapsed/refractory classical Hodgkin lymphoma whose best overall responses were complete response, partial response or progressive disease. In the multi-cohort phase II CheckMate 205 trial, trial patients received single-agent nivolumab. Best overall response was determined by an independent review committee according to the 2007 International Working Group response criteria. Trial PBMCs were obtained immediately prior to nivolumab initiation (C1D1) and on therapy at cycle 2 day 1 and cycle 4 day 1. Peripheral blood was collected in 8 mL Vacutainer Cell Preparation Tubes, from which PBMCs were isolated by centrifugation and then cryopreserved.

Here is what the overall study found, with its caveats: The study covered only a single clinical trial cohort, and the causes of the repertoire differences, possibly disease activity or prior therapy, were still not defined. Trial patients with a complete response had baseline diversity similar to that of newly diagnosed patients, while partial responders and progressors had significantly lower diversity. Lower diversity was observed in patients in whom nivolumab was started less than 1 year after ASCT, and these patients were excluded from later analyses so that confounding by immune reconstitution would be avoided. Baseline TCR diversity was reported to be lower in newly diagnosed patients than in healthy donors and to be lower still in relapsed/refractory patients. CD4+ but not CD8+ TCR diversity rose significantly by C4D1 (p=0.0027 vs p=0.16), most apparent in complete responders (p=0.02).

About this clone itself: There is no known antigen for this receptor. No base quality values were provided; no much bigger clone lies one nucleotide off.

The Qiagen DNeasy kit was used to extract genomic DNA from unsorted PBMCs and from the negatively selected CD4+ and CD8+ fractions. Amplification of TCR beta CDR3 regions was done by immunoSEQ multiplex PCR with primers that anneal to V and J segments. A synthetic immune receptor repertoire was used to minimize amplification bias, and any remaining bias was removed computationally after sequencing. Under the source paper's analysis protocol: Repertoire diversity was quantified as the Shannon entropy index using custom Python scripts. Unsorted, CD4+ and CD8+ repertoires were analyzed separately, except in combined analyses where CD4+ and CD8+ sequences were merged in silico. Clonal expansion was defined as a frequency increase of at least 2-fold after treatment compared with C1D1, and clones undetected at baseline were assigned a pseudocount of 0.5. Clones with 0 or 1 copy at C1D1 were defined as singleton clones, while clones with 2 or more copies were defined as non-singleton clones. Clones expanded in unsorted samples were annotated as CD4+, CD8+ or unknown by matching protein sequences in sorted samples from the same patient. Wilcoxon tests were applied to paired samples to test diversity changes from C1D1 to C4D1. This immuneACCESS table, as held by TCRdb, lists in-frame sequences with V and J called but not all clones. Of the missing ones, under half trace to an unresolved V gene in checked studies; the others have no known cause. The D gene and trimming were derived from the DNA, and the V and J assignments and clone size from that table. For this sample there are around 43,000 clones; around 78% appear just once. 10% to 15% of the sample goes to the ten largest clones.

The CDR3 spans 15 residues, from the cysteine through the phenylalanine. Only the CDR3 region is kept as DNA, spanning 45 bases read in frame from base 1. The germline V gene yields MNHNS for CDR1 and SASEGT for CDR2. V is cut by 5 bases and J by 0 bases, and the space between the germline ends is 10 bases. The material was peripheral blood mononuclear cells (PBMCs), obtained at baseline. This receptor was taken from a human donor with classical Hodgkin lymphoma. The V and J genes are TRBV6-1 and TRBJ1-4, with no confidently assigned D gene. The CDR3 loop reads CASSSHSATNEKLFF. The DNA reads as follows: TGTGCCAGCAGTTCACACAGTGCAACTAATGAAAAACTGTTTTTT.